This is a list of T cell receptor beta chains from one sample in a study of vaccination and CD4 T cells after COVID-19. No cognate antigen is known for these TCRs. TCRdb independently ran MiXCR on the PCR reads; one entry per CDR3 protein. This table has more than 10,000 distinct CDR3 sequences, about 61% appearing once. Specimen: CD4+ T cells from blood, cultured in vitro, collected before SARS-CoV-2 vaccination. The source is a human donor who had recovered from COVID-19. The CDR3 runs from the conserved cysteine through the conserved F or W. D genes are given only for firm matches. Expanded clones are given a class, and other clones once, few, many or no size at all.

V	size	D	J	CDR3	DNA
TRBV6-1	.	.	TRBJ1-5	CASSAFGTSNQPQHF	TGTGCCAGCAGTGCGTTCGGGACAAGCAATCAGCCCCAGCATTTT
TRBV20-1	few	.	TRBJ1-3	CRGAPPPLFSGNTIYF	TGCAGGGGAGCGCCCCCACCACTATTCTCTGGAAACACCATATATTTT
TRBV18	once	TRBD2	TRBJ2-1	CASSNSNLAGGNEQFF	TGTGCCAGCTCAAACTCTAATCTAGCGGGAGGGAATGAGCAGTTCTTC
TRBV28	.	.	TRBJ1-1	CASSLPHGSETFF	TGTGCCAGCAGTTTACCCCATGGTAGCGAAACTTTCTTT
TRBV20-1	.	.	TRBJ1-1	CSARETRVANTEAFF	TGCAGTGCTAGGGAGACCAGGGTAGCGAACACTGAAGCTTTCTTT
TRBV20-1	once	.	TRBJ2-7	CSARGGLLSDEQYF	TGCAGTGCTAGAGGGGGACTCTTGTCGGACGAGCAGTACTTC
TRBV5-1	.	TRBD1	TRBJ2-3	CASSWGTGKTSGQYF	TGCGCCAGCAGCTGGGGGACAGGGAAGACCTCGGGGCAGTATTTT
TRBV6-2/TRBV6-3	few	.	TRBJ1-5	CASSYRQLNQPQHF	TGTGCCAGCAGTTACAGACAGCTCAATCAGCCCCAGCATTTT
TRBV24-1	.	TRBD2	TRBJ2-2	CATSDPTGTSLAGELFF	TGTGCCACCAGTGATCCCACCGGGACTAGCCTTGCCGGGGAGCTGTTTTTT
TRBV6-1	.	TRBD1	TRBJ2-1	CASSGTGGWGDSHEQFF	TGTGCCAGCAGTGGGACAGGGGGCTGGGGAGATAGCCATGAGCAGTTCTTC
TRBV11-2	.	.	TRBJ2-3	CASSPRPTDTQYF	TGTGCCAGCAGCCCCCGACCCACAGATACGCAGTATTTT
TRBV10-3	.	TRBD1	TRBJ1-6	CAIRDRQRSPLHF	TGTGCCATCAGGGACAGGCAAAGGTCACCCCTCCACTTT
TRBV20-1	once	TRBD1	TRBJ2-7	CRGDRSVLREQYF	TGCAGGGGGGACAGGTCGGTTCTTCGCGAGCAGTACTTC
TRBV6-1	.	TRBD1	TRBJ2-7	CAISESRRDRGEQYF	TGTGCCATCAGTGAGTCAAGGCGGGACAGGGGCGAGCAGTACTTC
TRBV19	.	TRBD2	TRBJ2-3	CASSKGLAEVTDTQYF	TGTGCCAGTAGTAAGGGACTAGCGGAAGTCACAGATACGCAGTATTTT
TRBV14	.	TRBD2	TRBJ2-5	CASTLADQETQYF	TGTGCCAGCACCCTAGCGGACCAAGAGACCCAGTACTTC
TRBV2	.	TRBD1	TRBJ2-7	CASSRRTGDYEQYF	TGTGCCAGTTCTAGGCGGACAGGGGACTACGAGCAGTACTTC
TRBV20-1	few	.	TRBJ2-3	CSAEHQDTQYF	TGCAGTGCTGAACACCAAGATACGCAGTATTTT
TRBV19	.	TRBD2	TRBJ2-3	CASNVGGEGDTQYF	TGTGCCAGTAATGTTGGGGGGGAGGGCGATACGCAGTATTTT
TRBV6-5	.	.	TRBJ2-3	CASSYSRSGTDTQYF	TGTGCCAGCAGTTACAGTAGAAGCGGCACAGATACGCAGTATTTT
TRBV12-3/TRBV12-4	large	.	TRBJ1-1	CASSFLQGGRAFF	TGTGCCAGCAGCTTCCTACAAGGAGGGAGGGCTTTCTTT
TRBV7-2	once	TRBD2	TRBJ2-5	CASSPEASGSGTQYF	TGTGCCAGCAGCCCCGAGGCTAGCGGGAGCGGGACCCAGTACTTC
TRBV20-1	.	TRBD2	TRBJ2-3	CSARSTREGGTDTQYF	TGCAGTGCTAGGAGTACCCGGGAGGGGGGCACAGATACGCAGTATTTT
TRBV20-1	once	TRBD2	TRBJ2-1	CSARDVAGGGSYNEQFF	TGCAGTGCTAGAGACGTAGCGGGAGGAGGATCCTACAATGAGCAGTTCTTC
TRBV6-2/TRBV6-3	.	.	TRBJ2-6	CASSYVGQLSSGANVLTF	TGTGCCAGCAGTTACGTCGGACAGCTGAGCTCTGGGGCCAACGTCCTGACTTTC
TRBV7-2	.	.	TRBJ2-7	CASRIEGSSYEQYF	TGTGCCAGCAGGATTGAGGGAAGCTCCTACGAGCAGTACTTC
TRBV27	.	TRBD1	TRBJ1-2	CASSLWQGAYGYTF	TGTGCCAGCAGTTTATGGCAGGGGGCGTATGGCTACACCTTC
TRBV4-2	few	TRBD1	TRBJ2-7	CASSQFGTGGYEQYF	TGTGCCAGCAGCCAATTCGGGACAGGGGGTTACGAGCAGTACTTC
TRBV5-1	.	TRBD2	TRBJ2-7	CASSDTLAGGYEQYF	TGCGCCAGCAGCGACACACTAGCGGGAGGATACGAGCAGTACTTC
TRBV12-3/TRBV12-4	.	.	TRBJ1-1	CASSPVGQMNTEAFF	TGTGCCAGCAGTCCCGTCGGGCAGATGAACACTGAAGCTTTCTTT
TRBV4-1	.	.	TRBJ2-7	CASSQGGTREQYF	TGCGCCAGCAGCCAAGGAGGGACGCGCGAGCAGTACTTC
TRBV7-9	.	.	TRBJ2-3	CASSLGSGGKSTDTQYF	TGTGCCAGCAGCTTAGGGTCTGGGGGGAAAAGCACAGATACGCAGTATTTT
TRBV11-1	.	TRBD2	TRBJ2-5	CASSSVTSGRLRETQYF	TGTGCCAGCAGCTCCGTGACTAGCGGGAGACTACGAGAGACCCAGTACTTC
TRBV6-1	few	TRBD1	TRBJ1-2	CASSMTGNYGYTF	TGTGCCAGCAGTATGACAGGGAACTATGGCTACACCTTC
TRBV19	.	.	TRBJ1-2	CASKRPGRDYGYTF	TGTGCCAGTAAAAGGCCGGGACGGGACTATGGCTACACCTTC
TRBV7-9	.	TRBD1	TRBJ1-2	CASSQRVPGQARQGLGYTF	TGTGCCAGCAGCCAACGAGTCCCGGGACAGGCCCGACAGGGCCTGGGCTACACCTTC
TRBV30	.	.	TRBJ2-1	CAWSVRGFGEQFF	TGTGCCTGGAGTGTACGAGGGTTCGGTGAGCAGTTCTTC
TRBV6-1	.	.	TRBJ1-2	CASSSLEHGYTF	TGTGCCAGCAGCTCCCTAGAGCATGGCTACACCTTC
TRBV6-1	.	.	TRBJ2-5	CASSTHSETQYF	TGTGCCAGCAGCACACATTCAGAGACCCAGTACTTC
TRBV9	few	TRBD1	TRBJ1-5	CASSPGGTENQPQHF	TGTGCCAGCAGCCCAGGGGGGACGGAGAATCAGCCCCAGCATTTT
TRBV20-1	.	TRBD2	TRBJ2-7	CSANPTSGRSSYEQYF	TGCAGTGCTAACCCAACTAGCGGGAGAAGCTCCTACGAGCAGTACTTC
TRBV20-1	few	.	TRBJ1-5	CSVRDPGGNQPQHF	TGCAGCGTCCGGGACCCAGGCGGCAATCAGCCCCAGCATTTT
TRBV7-9	.	TRBD1	TRBJ1-2	CASRYRDRGIYGYTF	TGTGCCAGCAGGTACCGGGACAGGGGAATCTATGGCTACACCTTC
TRBV6-5	.	.	TRBJ1-5	CASSSPQRGAGNQPQHF	TGTGCCAGCAGTTCCCCCCAGCGTGGGGCAGGCAATCAGCCCCAGCATTTT
TRBV7-2	.	.	TRBJ2-3	CASSVDRSRTDTQYF	TGTGCCAGCAGCGTGGACAGATCTCGCACAGATACGCAGTATTTT
TRBV6-1	.	TRBD2	TRBJ2-3	CASSRGTSGSTDTQYF	TGTGCCAGCAGCAGAGGGACTAGCGGGAGCACAGATACGCAGTATTTT
TRBV25-1	.	.	TRBJ1-2	CASSQGRGDYGYTF	TGTGCCAGCAGCCAGGGCCGGGGTGACTATGGCTACACCTTC
TRBV15	.	.	TRBJ2-7	CATSRKQKVEQYF	TGTGCCACCAGCAGAAAGCAAAAAGTCGAGCAGTACTTC
TRBV2	.	.	TRBJ1-5	CASNALGQPQHF	TGTGCCAGCAACGCTCTTGGACAGCCCCAGCATTTT
TRBV19	.	.	TRBJ2-7	CASRDTGTAIKGQYF	TGTGCCAGTAGGGATACCGGGACGGCGATTAAGGGGCAGTACTTC
TRBV18	.	TRBD2	TRBJ2-3	CASSPTSGSFGTDTQYF	TGTGCCAGCTCACCTACTAGCGGGAGTTTCGGCACAGATACGCAGTATTTT
TRBV6-1	.	.	TRBJ2-5	CASSALRGSSQETQYF	TGTGCCAGCAGTGCCTTACGGGGGAGCTCCCAAGAGACCCAGTACTTC
TRBV6-4	few	.	TRBJ2-2	CASSDSTSGELFF	TGTGCCAGCAGTGACTCGACTAGCGGGGAGCTGTTTTTT
TRBV7-2	.	TRBD2	TRBJ2-7	CASSTAGGSSYEQYF	TGTGCCAGCAGCACAGCGGGAGGAAGCTCCTACGAGCAGTACTTC
TRBV11-2	.	.	TRBJ2-5	CASSFGQNQETQYF	TGTGCCAGCAGCTTTGGGCAGAACCAAGAGACCCAGTACTTC
TRBV5-1	.	.	TRBJ2-3	CASNFELPTDTQYF	TGCGCCAGCAACTTCGAGCTTCCCACAGATACGCAGTATTTT
TRBV2	.	TRBD1	TRBJ1-1	CASSGGQGSGTEAFF	TGTGCCAGCAGTGGGGGACAGGGGAGCGGCACTGAAGCTTTCTTT
TRBV5-5	.	.	TRBJ2-2	CASSEPGELFF	TGTGCCAGCAGCGAGCCCGGGGAGCTGTTTTTT
TRBV7-2	.	TRBD1	TRBJ2-1	CASSLVARGHNEQFF	TGTGCCAGCAGCTTAGTCGCCAGGGGGCACAATGAGCAGTTCTTC